This is a list of T cell receptor beta chains from one sample in a study of vaccination and CD4 T cells after COVID-19. These receptors are not linked to any known antigen. TCRdb called the PCR reads again in MiXCR, with one record for every CDR3 protein. Of roughly 28,000 distinct CDR3 sequences in the sample, about 60% are singletons; the top ten hold 17%. Here the sequenced sample was CD4+ T cells from blood, cultured in vitro, taken after SARS-CoV-2 vaccination. All receptors derive from a human donor who received a COVID-19 vaccine. CDR3s include the opening cysteine and the closing phenylalanine or tryptophan. A D gene is named only where the DNA matches it firmly. The size of a clone is reported for some rows only, either as once, few or many, or as a class for expanded clones.

TRBV19,-,-,TRBJ1-2,CASNPAAGYGYTF,TGTGCCAGTAACCCGGCAGCCGGCTATGGCTACACCTTC
TRBV6-1,TRBD1,few,TRBJ1-6,CASSLPGQGVNSPLHF,TGTGCCAGCAGCTTACCGGGACAGGGGGTAAATTCACCCCTCCACTTT
TRBV20-1,-,few,TRBJ1-3,CSARPTRIGNTIYF,TGCAGTGCTAGACCTACAAGGATTGGAAACACCATATATTTT
TRBV6-1,-,few,TRBJ1-6,CASTPGQRSYNSPLHF,TGTGCCAGCACCCCGGGACAACGCTCCTATAATTCACCCCTCCACTTT
TRBV20-1,-,-,TRBJ1-2,CSASDLDGNLNYGYTF,TGCAGTGCTAGCGACTTAGACGGTAATCTTAACTATGGCTACACCTTC
TRBV25-1,TRBD1,few,TRBJ2-3,CASSRQSGGGRDTQYF,TGTGCCAGCAGCCGCCAATCAGGGGGCGGAAGGGATACGCAGTATTTT
TRBV11-2,-,-,TRBJ2-3,CASSLLGPGLEYF,TGTGCCAGCAGCTTGTTAGGACCGGGTTTGGAGTATTTT
TRBV7-8,TRBD1,-,TRBJ1-2,CASSPGGQFSNYGYTF,TGTGCCAGCAGCCCTGGGGGACAGTTTTCTAACTATGGCTACACCTTC
TRBV27,TRBD1,few,TRBJ2-6,CASRDRFNVLTF,TGTGCCAGCAGGGACAGGTTCAACGTCCTGACTTTC
TRBV2,-,once,TRBJ2-7,CASSTGFGEQYF,TGTGCCAGCAGTACAGGGTTTGGGGAGCAGTACTTC
TRBV2,TRBD1,few,TRBJ1-2,CASSPGQGRGYGYTF,TGTGCCAGCAGTCCCGGACAGGGGAGGGGCTATGGCTACACCTTC
TRBV20-1,-,few,TRBJ2-3,CSATILAGTDTQYF,TGCAGTGCTACCATCTTAGCGGGCACAGATACGCAGTATTTT
TRBV5-6,-,-,TRBJ1-6,CASSLVEGLNNSPLHF,TGTGCCAGCAGCTTGGTGGAGGGGCTAAATAATTCACCCCTCCACTTT
TRBV30,-,-,TRBJ2-7,CAWSVRFYEQYF,TGTGCCTGGAGTGTACGATTCTACGAGCAGTACTTC
TRBV11-3,-,-,TRBJ1-1,CASSRLVAPVGTEAFF,TGTGCCAGCAGCCGGTTGGTAGCACCCGTAGGCACTGAAGCTTTCTTT
TRBV12-3/TRBV12-4,-,-,TRBJ1-4,CASSLAHGSEKLFF,TGTGCCAGCAGTTTAGCGCATGGGAGTGAAAAACTGTTTTTT
TRBV20-1,-,once,TRBJ2-7,CSARSRGTYEQYF,TGCAGTGCTAGATCGAGGGGGACCTACGAGCAGTACTTC
TRBV6-1,-,few,TRBJ2-3,CASSPVKYRASRSTDTQYF,TGTGCCAGCAGCCCGGTAAAATACAGGGCTAGCCGTAGCACAGATACGCAGTATTTT
TRBV20-1,-,few,TRBJ1-5,CSARDWKGSNQPQHF,TGCAGTGCTAGAGATTGGAAAGGTTCCAATCAGCCCCAGCATTTT
TRBV19,-,-,TRBJ1-1,CASSIGGTNTEAFF,TGTGCCAGTAGTATAGGGGGGACGAACACTGAAGCTTTCTTT
TRBV12-3/TRBV12-4,TRBD1,-,TRBJ1-1,CASSRGGLNTEAFF,TGTGCCAGCTCCCGAGGGGGCTTGAACACTGAAGCTTTCTTT
TRBV29-1,-,-,TRBJ1-2,CSVEAVAQDHGYTF,TGCAGCGTTGAAGCAGTGGCACAGGACCATGGCTACACCTTC
TRBV20-1,TRBD1,-,TRBJ2-1,CSARDPFTGTGYNEQFF,TGCAGTGCTAGAGATCCGTTCACCGGGACAGGCTACAATGAGCAGTTCTTC
TRBV2,-,-,TRBJ1-5,CASSLGLIMPQHF,TGTGCCAGCAGTTTAGGCTTAATCATGCCCCAGCATTTT
TRBV19,TRBD1,few,TRBJ1-2,CASTPTGGNGYTF,TGTGCCAGTACCCCGACAGGGGGTAATGGCTACACCTTC
TRBV6-5,TRBD1,-,TRBJ1-3,CASSSGQGPSGNTIYF,TGTGCCAGCAGTTCAGGACAGGGGCCCTCTGGAAACACCATATATTTT
TRBV6-1,-,-,TRBJ2-5,CASSEGLPSRETQYF,TGTGCCAGCAGTGAAGGTCTCCCAAGTCGGGAGACCCAGTACTTC
TRBV7-9,-,-,TRBJ2-5,CASSLVLGQQETQYF,TGTGCCAGCAGCTTAGTTTTAGGGCAGCAAGAGACCCAGTACTTC